This T cell receptor (beta chain) was obtained from a study of fetal regulatory T cell absence and autoimmunity. TCRdb's copy holds only in-frame clones and misses some; the assay was immunoSEQ multiplex PCR. The sample shows tens of thousands of clones, roughly four fifths of them seen only once. In germline, CDR1 is SGHRS, CDR2 YFSETQ. This CDR3 has 14 amino acids. Trimming took 0 bases from V and 0 from J, leaving 4 bases between them. The sequenced sample consisted of cord blood. This TCR derives from a newborn boy with IPEX syndrome. This chain joins TRBV5-1 and TRBJ1-3; D unclear. This CDR3 reads CASSLDGSGNTIYF. Here the CDR3 DNA reads TGCGCCAGCAGCTTGGACGGCTCTGGAAACACCATATATTTT.